Listed here is a single TCR beta chain. This clonotype was picked up one time. The target of this receptor is not known. Base qualities are not provided; no much larger clone lies one nucleotide away. One read provides weak support. The sample comes from a study of T cells in Graves' hyperthyroidism and ophthalmopathy (dated by TCRdb to between 2019 and 2020). With regard to the full study: Peripheral blood was sampled at the time of initial diagnosis, prior to any treatment. The paper reports TCR Vbeta CDR3 sequencing of 130 to 150 peripheral blood samples: some 41 ophthalmopathy, 75 to 80 hyperthyroidism and around 17 progressor patients. After sampling, hyperthyroidism patients received methimazole starting at 30 mg daily, and ophthalmopathy patients received high-dose intravenous methylprednisolone. An independent validation cohort of 18 to 20 hyperthyroidism patients and about 15 patients who later progressed to ophthalmopathy tested prospective prediction of ophthalmopathy. To identify distinguishing TCR V-J signatures, a discovery cohort of around 100 patients was used, comprising 43 with Graves' ophthalmopathy and around 60 with stable Graves' hyperthyroidism. The study also compared thyroid tissue and blood T-cell repertoires from more than five Graves' hyperthyroidism patients. The 85 to 100 discovery patients were divided at random into training and test sets in a 7:3 ratio.

Study-level results and caveats: Ophthalmopathy was separated from stable hyperthyroidism by a 13 V-J signature model, with over 85% sensitivity and about 81% specificity obtained in cross-validation and 80%/75% obtained in testing. No statistical method was used to set the sample size in advance, and investigators knew the group allocation. During validation, the model predicted progression to ophthalmopathy a median of approximately 6 months ahead of onset, with just under 71% sensitivity and less than 85% specificity. Most expanded thyroid clonotypes (frequency above 0.001) were also detected in blood, a finding suggesting that blood repertoires may reflect thyroid immune responses.

Amplification of TCR beta CDR3 regions was carried out from RNA transcripts. The TCR CDR3 was subjected to a first round of RT-PCR using the HTBI primer set and the Qiagen OneStep RT-PCR kit. The libraries were constructed in a second round of multiplex PCR and then size-selected and purified. Paired-end sequencing of the libraries was performed with 100 bp reads on an Illumina HiSeq2000. As for how the authors treated the data: Raw data were processed with SOAPnuke, discarding reads with adapters, uncalled bases, mean Phred below 15, or no exact constant-primer or identifier match. High-quality paired reads were merged using COPE v1.2.5, and each unique nucleotide sequence was defined as a clonotype. MiTCR v1.1 was used to align clonotypes to the IMGT TRBV, TRBD and TRBJ reference segments. Analysis was restricted to V-J combinations with a frequency above 0.0001, which covered over 98% of repertoires. A TCS score was defined as the ratio between F50 (clonal expansion) and ExV (chaos), using BLOSUM62-based TCRdist between CDR3 peptides within each V-J. Welch's t-statistics and random forest reduced 450 to 600 V-J features to about 13, which were used in a naive Bayes classifier (R e1071). Through fastp at Q25 and MiXCR, TCRdb rebuilt clones from the public reads, retaining in-frame beta chains. CDR3 protein sequences are deduplicated, and each keeps its most common genes and DNA. For this entry, the V and J calls and clone size follow TCRdb and not the study's own pipeline. This sample has under 400,000 distinct CDR3 sequences in its table, and around 23% of those were observed once. Clones ranked in the top ten supply over 45% of the sample.

A patient counted as having stable Graves' hyperthyroidism if no progression to ophthalmopathy occurred over 18 months of follow-up. The hyperthyroidism patients were between 18 and 65 years old and newly diagnosed, with a disease duration of less than 2 months. Any patient with an uncontrolled infection, another autoimmune disease, pregnancy or lactation was excluded. Diagnoses were based on clinical symptoms, serum thyroxine and TRAb, thyroid ultrasound and orbital computed tomography. PBMCs were separated from roughly 10 ml of fresh peripheral blood using Ficoll-Paque density gradient centrifugation. Total RNA was extracted with Trizol reagent, and quality was checked on an Agilent 2100 Bioanalyzer. The germline V gene sets CDR1 to SGHRS and CDR2 to YFSETQ. There are 15 amino acids in the CDR3, from cysteine to phenylalanine inclusive. Only CDR3 DNA is held: 45 bases, read in frame from base 1. A distance of 10 bases separates the germline ends of V and J, which lose 0 bases and 1 base respectively.

The sequencing sample was made of blood. This receptor was obtained from a woman in her forties or fifties with Graves' hyperthyroidism. The rearrangement joined TRBV5-1 to TRBJ1-2, and the D gene may be TRBD1, 5 bases matching. For the CDR3, the sequence is CASSLVGVDNYGYTF. The DNA reads as follows: TGCGCCAGCAGCTTGGTGGGGGTAGATAACTATGGCTACACCTTC.